Shown below are 14 T cell receptor beta chains from a single sample sequenced in a study of shared clonotypes between healthy human individuals. Sequenced by immunoSEQ multiplex PCR; TCRdb stores in-frame clones only, minus some. The data contain roughly 1,600,000 clones, roughly 98.5% of them singletons. The sequencing sample was made of naive CD4+ T cells sorted from blood. Subset of the sample: CD45RA+ positively selected. The receptors derive from a man aged 30 to 45 in good health.

This chain links TRBV9 with TRBJ2-7; D perhaps matches TRBD2 (6 bases). The CDR3 covers 17 residues. With 0 bases removed from V and 0 bases from J, the gap between germline ends came to 16 bases. Germline CDR1 reads SGDLS; CDR2 reads YYNGEE. Written as DNA, the CDR3 is TGTGCCAGCAGCGTAGCCGATGGCGGGGCAGCCTCCTACGAGCAGTACTTC. Translating it yields CASSVADGGAASYEQYF.

The chain couples TRBV4-3 to TRBJ2-3; D call uncertain. CDR1 LGHNA and CDR2 YSLEER come from the germline V gene. V lost 0 bases to trimming and J lost 0 bases, with 4 bases between them. CDR3 length: 14 residues. This CDR3 is CASSQEFSTDTQYF. CDR3 bases: TGCGCCAGCAGCCAAGAATTCAGCACAGATACGCAGTATTTT.

This rearrangement joins TRBV7-3 to TRBJ2-1; 10 bases line up with TRBD2. The CDR3 is 15 residues long. With 5 bases clipped from V and 4 bases from J, the junction kept 5 bases outside the gene matches. In germline, CDR1 is SGHTA, CDR2 FQGTGA. CDR3 residues: CASSPWTSGYNEQFF. The CDR3 DNA sequence: TGTGCCAGCAGCCCCTGGACTAGCGGATACAATGAGCAGTTCTTC.

The V call is TRBV7-2, the J call TRBJ2-3; TRBD1 might be the D (6 bases). The germline gives CDR1 SGHTA, CDR2 FQGNSA. Between the trimmed V and J ends, which lost 5 bases and 2 bases, there was a span of 14 bases. The CDR3 is made up of 15 amino acids. As DNA, the CDR3 is TGTGCCAGCAGCCCCGGATGGGGGCCCACAGATACGCAGTATTTT. Translating gives CASSPGWGPTDTQYF.

As regards this clone: This sample includes further DNA sequences coding for the same CDR3. J is TRBJ1-5 and V is TRBV28; possible D gene TRBD1, 5 bases. The CDR3 sequence is 13 residues long. The germline V and J ends were trimmed by 2 bases and 7 bases, with 9 bases remaining between them. Looked up from germline, CDR1 is MDHEN and CDR2 is SYDVKM. DNA of the CDR3: TGTGCCAGCAGTTTACAGGGCGGACAGCCCCAGCATTTT. It specifies CASSLQGGQPQHF.

The chain has TRBV7-2 and TRBJ2-7, with 9 bases aligning to TRBD2. Germline loops: CDR1 SGHTA, CDR2 FQGNSA. The CDR3 is 15 residues long. Trimming removed 5 bases from V and 0 bases from J; junction bases left unmatched: 5. CDR3 nucleotide sequence: TGTGCCAGCAGCCCCCAGGGACTAGCCTCCTACGAGCAGTACTTC. It codes for CASSPQGLASYEQYF.

The V gene is TRBV4-2, the J gene TRBJ2-1; perhaps TRBD1 as D (7 bases). V lost 1 base to trimming and J lost 6 bases, with 13 bases between them. CDR3 length: 15 amino acids. Germline CDR1 reads LGHNA; CDR2 reads YNFKEQ. CDR3 region: CASSQASQGGNEQFF. The CDR3 DNA reads TGTGCCAGCAGCCAAGCTTCCCAGGGGGGCAATGAGCAGTTCTTC.

The chain is built from TRBV10-3 and TRBJ2-7; TRBD2 aligns across 8 bases. Germline lookup yields CDR1 ENHRY and CDR2 SYGVKD. This CDR3 is 14 amino acids long. Germline trimming cut 6 bases from V and 6 bases from J; bases unmatched to any gene: 10. Here the CDR3 DNA reads TGTGCCATCAGACCGGGACTAGAAACATCCGAGCAGTACTTC. Translating gives CAIRPGLETSEQYF.

The rearrangement joins TRBV7-2 to TRBJ2-3, with D possibly TRBD1 on 6 matching bases. The CDR3 covers 17 residues. Trimming removed 8 bases from V and 2 bases from J, with 23 bases in between. Germline assignment: CDR1 SGHTA and CDR2 FQGNSA. This chain's CDR3 is CASPTGRQVTITDTQYF. In DNA, the CDR3 is TGTGCCAGCCCAACAGGGCGACAGGTAACGATCACAGATACGCAGTATTTT.

The rearrangement uses TRBV5-1 and TRBJ1-3, with a possible D match to TRBD1 (5 bases). Germline loops: CDR1 SGHRS, CDR2 YFSETQ. V lost 6 bases and J 3 bases, leaving 16 bases between the germline ends. This CDR3 is built from 15 residues. The CDR3 nucleotides are TGCGCCAGCACCTCAACCGGGGGTGTTGGAAACACCATATATTTT. Its translation: CASTSTGGVGNTIYF. Full variable domain (missing parts from reference TRBV5-1 and TRBJ1-3): KAGVTQTPRYLIKTRGQQVTLSCSPISGHRSVSWYQQTPGQGLQFLFEYFSETQRNKGNFPGRFSGRQFSNSRSEMNVSTLELGDSALYLCASTSTGGVGNTIYFGEGSWLTVV.

The chain couples TRBV10-3 to TRBJ2-7; D gene ambiguous. This CDR3 has 12 amino acids. Germline CDR1 is ENHRY and CDR2 is SYGVKD. Trimming shortened V by 4 bases and J by 0 bases, and 4 bases separated the two germline ends. In nucleotides, the CDR3 is TGTGCCATCAGTGGCCACTCCTACGAGCAGTACTTC. Residues: CAISGHSYEQYF.

This chain connects TRBV7-3 to TRBJ2-5, with 7 bases that match TRBD1. Germline CDR1 is SGHTA and CDR2 is FQGTGA. CDR3 length: 16 amino acids. The ends lost 4 bases at V and 3 bases at J; junction bases unmatched: 11. CDR3 nucleotides: TGTGCCAGCAGCTCATTACCGGGACAGACGAAAGAGACCCAGTACTTC. It is translated as CASSSLPGQTKETQYF.

This chain connects TRBV9 to TRBJ2-6, with D tentatively TRBD2 (5 bases). The CDR3 runs to 22 residues. The germline V gene encodes CDR1 SGDLS and CDR2 YYNGEE. Deletions cut 1 base from V and 3 bases from J, with 29 bases between. CDR3 protein: CASSVSNRTGGPRLFGANVLTF. CDR3 bases: TGTGCCAGCAGCGTATCAAACCGGACTGGCGGGCCGAGGCTTTTTGGGGCCAACGTCCTGACTTTC.

V usage is TRBV14 and J usage is TRBJ1-4, with unresolved D. The CDR3 runs to 12 residues. CDR1 SGHDN and CDR2 FVKESK come from the germline V gene. The V end lost 6 bases, the J end lost 5 bases, and 7 bases lay between the germline ends. CDR3 DNA: TGTGCCAGCAGTGGTCAAAATGAAAAACTGTTTTTT. It encodes CASSGQNEKLFF.